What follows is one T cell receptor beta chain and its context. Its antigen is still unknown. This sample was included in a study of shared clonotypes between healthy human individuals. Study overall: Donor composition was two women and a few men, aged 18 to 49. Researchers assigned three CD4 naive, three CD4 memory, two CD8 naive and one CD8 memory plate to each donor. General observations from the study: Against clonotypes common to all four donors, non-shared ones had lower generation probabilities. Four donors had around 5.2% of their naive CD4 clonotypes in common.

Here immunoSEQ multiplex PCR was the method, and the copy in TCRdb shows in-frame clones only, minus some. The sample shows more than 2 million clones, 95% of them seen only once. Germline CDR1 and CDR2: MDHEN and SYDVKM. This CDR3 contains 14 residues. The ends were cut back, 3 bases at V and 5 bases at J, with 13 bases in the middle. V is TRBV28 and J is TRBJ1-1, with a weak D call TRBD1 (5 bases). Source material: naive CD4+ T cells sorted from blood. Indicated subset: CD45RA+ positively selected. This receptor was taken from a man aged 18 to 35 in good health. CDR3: CASSFEAGRTEAFF. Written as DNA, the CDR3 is TGTGCCAGCAGTTTTGAAGCAGGGCGGACTGAAGCTTTCTTT.